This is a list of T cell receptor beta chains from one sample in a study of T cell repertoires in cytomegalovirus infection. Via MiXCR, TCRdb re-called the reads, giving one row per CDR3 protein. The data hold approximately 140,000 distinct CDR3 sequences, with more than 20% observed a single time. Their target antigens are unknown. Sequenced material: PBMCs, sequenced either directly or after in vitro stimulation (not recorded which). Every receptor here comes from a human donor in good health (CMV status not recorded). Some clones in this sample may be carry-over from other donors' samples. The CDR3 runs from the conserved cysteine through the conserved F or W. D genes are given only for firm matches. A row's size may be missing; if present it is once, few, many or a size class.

CASSQLPLGVVSSGNTIYF | TGCGCCAGCAGCCAACTACCCCTCGGGGTGGTCTCCTCTGGAAACACCATATATTTT | TRBJ1-3 | TRBV4-3 | few | NA
CASSSGEWYGYTF | TGTGCCAGCAGTTCAGGGGAGTGGTATGGCTACACCTTC | TRBJ1-2 | TRBV28 | few | NA
CASSLSGATYNEQFF | TGTGCCAGCAGTCTCTCAGGGGCCACATACAATGAGCAGTTCTTC | TRBJ2-1 | TRBV28 | few | NA
CASSLAGLAGGYYNEQFF | TGTGCCAGCAGTTTAGCGGGACTAGCGGGAGGATATTACAATGAGCAGTTCTTC | TRBJ2-1 | TRBV27 | NA | TRBD2
CASSPWIFNTEAFF | TGTGCCAGTAGTCCTTGGATCTTTAACACTGAAGCTTTCTTT | TRBJ1-1 | TRBV19 | NA | NA
CASSPHLGGEQFF | TGTGCCAGCAGCCCTCATTTAGGGGGTGAGCAGTTCTTC | TRBJ2-1 | TRBV11-3 | NA | NA
CASSFWAGNEKLFF | TGTGCCAGCAGTTTTTGGGCCGGAAATGAAAAACTGTTTTTT | TRBJ1-4 | TRBV12-3/TRBV12-4 | NA | NA
CASSLIRTGFADTQYF | TGTGCCAGCAGTTTGATCCGGACAGGGTTCGCAGATACGCAGTATTTT | TRBJ2-3 | TRBV12-3/TRBV12-4 | many | TRBD1
CASSYRAPDTDLTGLDTEAFF | TGTGCCAGCAGTTATAGGGCCCCTGACACGGACCTGACAGGGCTAGACACTGAAGCTTTCTTT | TRBJ1-1 | TRBV6-6 | NA | TRBD1
CASSLASGLRGYTF | TGTGCCAGCAGCTTGGCGTCGGGGTTACGTGGCTACACCTTC | TRBJ1-2 | TRBV5-4 | NA | NA
CSALTSVRNNEQFF | TGCAGTGCTCTTACTAGCGTGAGAAACAATGAGCAGTTCTTC | TRBJ2-1 | TRBV20-1 | once | TRBD2
CASSFGLNRRFTDTQYF | TGTGCCAGCAGTTTTGGACTAAATCGTCGCTTCACAGATACGCAGTATTTT | TRBJ2-3 | TRBV27 | NA | NA
CASTGDRGVVYGYTF | TGTGCCAGCACTGGGGACAGAGGCGTCGTCTATGGCTACACCTTC | TRBJ1-2 | TRBV7-2 | many | TRBD1
CSARDRVAGWWGEQYF | TGCAGTGCTAGAGATCGAGTAGCGGGATGGTGGGGCGAGCAGTACTTC | TRBJ2-7 | TRBV20-1 | NA | TRBD2
CASKGVATNEKLFF | TGTGCCAGCAAAGGGGTGGCAACTAATGAAAAACTGTTTTTT | TRBJ1-4 | TRBV27 | NA | NA
CASSPSRDWPQHF | TGTGCCAGCTCACCCAGTAGGGATTGGCCCCAGCATTTT | TRBJ1-5 | TRBV18 | NA | NA
CASSLGVGGTGRNQPQHF | TGTGCCAGCAGCTTAGGAGTGGGTGGGACAGGACGCAATCAGCCCCAGCATTTT | TRBJ1-5 | TRBV7-6 | NA | TRBD1
CASSLTSGGAYNEQFF | TGTGCCAGCAGCTTAACTAGCGGGGGAGCCTACAATGAGCAGTTCTTC | TRBJ2-1 | TRBV7-2 | many | TRBD2
CASRIQDWGLPTHGYTF | TGTGCCAGTAGAATACAGGACTGGGGCCTTCCAACTCACGGCTACACCTTC | TRBJ1-2 | TRBV19 | NA | NA
CASSFGPYGYTF | TGTGCCAGCAGCTTCGGGCCCTATGGCTACACCTTC | TRBJ1-2 | TRBV7-2 | many | NA
CASSFGGGGIGTQYF | TGTGCCAGCAGCTTCGGAGGAGGGGGCATTGGGACCCAGTACTTC | TRBJ2-5 | TRBV27 | few | NA
CASSLGAGDYNEQFF | TGTGCTAGCAGCTTAGGAGCGGGAGACTACAATGAGCAGTTCTTC | TRBJ2-1 | TRBV7-7 | NA | TRBD2
CASSFDGETQYF | TGTGCCAGCAGCTTTGATGGTGAGACCCAGTACTTC | TRBJ2-5 | TRBV11-2 | many | NA
CASSFDQWARAEAFF | TGTGCCAGCAGCTTCGATCAGTGGGCGAGAGCTGAAGCTTTCTTT | TRBJ1-1 | TRBV7-2 | many | NA
CASSRDEFREQYF | TGTGCCAGCAGCCGGGACGAGTTCCGCGAGCAGTACTTC | TRBJ2-7 | TRBV7-8 | NA | NA
CASSDRAEGNTIYF | TGTGCCAGTTCCGACAGGGCCGAAGGAAACACCATATATTTT | TRBJ1-3 | TRBV19 | once | TRBD1
CASSRTNYGYTF | TGCGCCAGCAGCCGAACTAACTATGGCTACACCTTC | TRBJ1-2 | TRBV4-3 | few | NA
CATTGNRYYGYTF | TGTGCCACGACCGGGAACCGTTACTATGGCTACACCTTC | TRBJ1-2 | TRBV19 | NA | NA
CSGGDRGGYGYTF | TGCAGCGGGGGGGACAGGGGTGGCTATGGCTACACCTTC | TRBJ1-2 | TRBV29-1 | NA | TRBD1
CASSQEAARTGMEGGQPQHF | TGCGCCAGCAGCCAGGAGGCCGCACGGACAGGGATGGAGGGGGGTCAGCCCCAGCATTTT | TRBJ1-5 | TRBV4-3 | many | TRBD1
CASTETSGGRLEYF | TGTGCCAGCACCGAAACTAGCGGGGGTAGACTCGAGTATTTT | TRBJ2-3 | TRBV12-3/TRBV12-4 | few | TRBD2
CASSQDPRGYEQYF | TGCGCCAGCAGCCAAGATCCCAGAGGTTACGAGCAGTACTTC | TRBJ2-7 | TRBV4-1 | few | NA
CASSGGLFGNTEAFF | TGTGCCAGCAGCGGAGGACTGTTTGGGAACACTGAAGCTTTCTTT | TRBJ1-1 | TRBV11-2 | few | NA
CASSSTLSEDGYTF | TGTGCCAGCAGCTCCACACTCTCCGAGGATGGCTACACCTTC | TRBJ1-2 | TRBV7-9 | many | NA
CASSQAQLGGGSVNEQFF | TGTGCCAGCAGCCAAGCCCAACTTGGGGGAGGTTCGGTCAATGAGCAGTTCTTC | TRBJ2-1 | TRBV4-2 | many | NA
CSEGESTGYTF | TGCAGCGAAGGGGAATCTACTGGCTACACCTTC | TRBJ1-2 | TRBV29-1 | few | NA
CASSPAKAPEAFF | TGTGCCAGCAGCCCAGCGAAAGCACCCGAAGCTTTCTTT | TRBJ1-1 | TRBV7-2 | many | NA